The rows below give T cell receptor beta chains drawn from one sample of a study of T cells in Graves' hyperthyroidism and ophthalmopathy. MiXCR, applied by TCRdb to the multiplex PCR reads, yields one record per CDR3 protein. The table lists approximately 640,000 distinct CDR3 sequences, 15% to 20% of them singletons, with 15% to 18% in the top ten. The sample taken for sequencing was blood. The receptors here all came from a middle-aged man with Graves' hyperthyroidism. Both conserved end residues are part of each CDR3. The order of the fields is CDR3 DNA, CDR3 protein, V gene, J gene, D gene, clone size. A D gene is named only where the DNA matches it firmly. Some rows mark clone size as missing; the rest say once, few, many or name a class of expanded clone.

TGCAGCGTCCGGACGGTCTCTAGCGAGCAGTACTTC,CSVRTVSSEQYF,TRBV29-1,TRBJ2-7,.,.
TGTGCCAGCAGCCTCGGGACTAGCAAAGAGACCCAGTACTTC,CASSLGTSKETQYF,TRBV7-2,TRBJ2-5,TRBD2,many
TGTGCCAGCAGCCAAGAGTTGGGGGCGGGCAACCAGCCCCAGCATTTT,CASSQELGAGNQPQHF,TRBV3-1,TRBJ1-5,.,.
TGTGCCAGCATTAGCGCGAACTACAATGAGCAGTTCTTC,CASISANYNEQFF,TRBV2,TRBJ2-1,.,many
TGTGCCAGCAGCGCCGGCAGCGGGAGGGGTTCAAGGACCCAGTACTTC,CASSAGSGRGSRTQYF,TRBV7-9,TRBJ2-5,TRBD2,.
TGCAGTGCTAAAGGGGGAGATCAGCCCCAGCATTTT,CSAKGGDQPQHF,TRBV20-1,TRBJ1-5,.,many
TGCAGCGTGGAACTAGCGGAGAGCTCCTACGAGCAGTACTTC,CSVELAESSYEQYF,TRBV29-1,TRBJ2-7,TRBD2,many
TGTGCCAGCGCGCGACAGGGAACTAATGAAAAACTGTTTTTT,CASARQGTNEKLFF,TRBV27,TRBJ1-4,TRBD1,few
TGTGCCAGCCCTTCAGGGAATGGGAACCATGGAACTAATGAAAAACTGTTTTTT,CASPSGNGNHGTNEKLFF,TRBV19,TRBJ1-4,.,few
TGTGCTAGTGGGAGGGACAGGGGGAGAAACAATGAGCAGTTCTTC,CASGRDRGRNNEQFF,TRBV12-5,TRBJ2-1,TRBD1,few
TGTGCCTGGAGTCTTTGGGACGGGGCCTACGAGCAGTACTTC,CAWSLWDGAYEQYF,TRBV30,TRBJ2-7,.,many
TGCGCCACCCAGAGGGGGCTACACACAGATACGCAGTATTTT,CATQRGLHTDTQYF,TRBV5-1,TRBJ2-3,TRBD1,.
TGTGCCAGCAGGCATAACAGGGGCTACACTGAAGCTTTCTTT,CASRHNRGYTEAFF,TRBV3-1,TRBJ1-1,TRBD1,few
TGTGCCAGCAGTGACAGGACCGGGGCCAACGTCCTGACTTTC,CASSDRTGANVLTF,TRBV6-4,TRBJ2-6,.,few
TGCGCCAGCAGTTTAAGCAGGGGCAGGGTTGGGAACTATGGCTACACCTTC,CASSLSRGRVGNYGYTF,TRBV28,TRBJ1-2,.,few
TGTGCCAGCAGCCAAGATTCCCCTATGCTACTAGCGGGAGAAGAGAACGAGCAGTACTTC,CASSQDSPMLLAGEENEQYF,TRBV4-2,TRBJ2-7,TRBD2,.